This TCR beta chain was recorded in a study of beta chain features in type 1 diabetes. Study conclusions and caveats: The similarity of naive, central memory and Treg TCRB repertoires appeared greater among patients than among healthy donors. For type 1 diabetes patients, VDJ junctions showed fewer insertions and more deletions. For Type 1 diabetes patients, all four CD4+ subsets carried TCRB CDR3s that were moderately but significantly shorter.

The CDR3 has 14 residues. Germline V gene sequence: CDR1 SGHNT, CDR2 YYREEE (reference sequence). Trimming took 2 bases from V and 5 from J; bases not matched to a gene: 1. In total, each donor contributed a single heparinised blood draw that averaged roughly 100 mL. Expressed TCRB transcripts got sequenced, as all isolated RNA was reverse transcribed. The data were produced by immunoSEQ multiplex PCR, yet TCRdb's version contains in-frame clones alone and is incomplete. The sample carries some 290,000 clones, 24% recorded once. A remark on this clone: Its antigen is not identified.

The V and J genes are TRBV5-4 and TRBJ2-1; 10 bases fit TRBD2. Material: naive CD4+ T cells from blood. The TCR sequence derives from a woman in her 30s with type 1 diabetes. DNA for the CDR3: TGTGCCAGCAGCTTTCTAGCGGGGGACAATGAGCAGTTCTTC. Translating gives CASSFLAGDNEQFF.